This T cell receptor (beta chain) was obtained from a study of response to subunit inactivated influenza vaccine. TCRdb fed the RT-PCR reads into MiXCR, producing one record per CDR3 protein. The sample contains fewer than 350,000 distinct CDR3 sequences, 21% of which appear only once. Per the germline V gene, CDR1 is SGHTA and CDR2 is FQGNSA. CDR3 length: 15 amino acids. V shed 5 bases and J 0 bases; nucleotides not matched to a gene: 4. A few counts support this clonotype. The genes are TRBV7-2 and TRBJ2-1; the match to TRBD1 covers 7 bases. The source of this sequence is a man between 45 and 75 years old who received an inactivated influenza vaccine. The material sequenced was PBMCs from blood, taken less than 22 months after vaccination. Written as DNA, the CDR3 is TGTGCCAGCAGCCTGGGACAGACCTCCTACAATGAGCAGTTCTTC. Amino acids: CASSLGQTSYNEQFF.